This TCR beta chain stems from a study of early T cells in non-severe SARS-CoV-2 infection (dated by TCRdb to the early 2020s). For context, the study as a whole: Bulk RNA from unsorted whole blood was used for TCR sequencing, so alpha and beta chains could not be paired. Study-wide conclusions, independent of this receptor: VDJdb matching was skewed toward anti-spike CD8 responses and likely underestimated virus-specific expansions by missing private and CD4 specificities.

This clonotype was recorded many times. This clone's antigen is unknown. No per-base quality is available; no much larger clone lies one base away. CDR1 is given as SGHAT and CDR2 as FQNNGV, both from the germline V gene. Spanning cysteine to phenylalanine, the CDR3 consists of 15 amino acids. Only CDR3 DNA remains: 45 bases, in frame from the first base. V is clipped by 6 bases and J by 3 bases, and the sequence between their germline boundaries is 14 bases long. The library came from 5' RACE. TCRdb records NextSeq 500 as the sequencer. Unique molecular identifiers were attached to individual cDNA molecules in the TCR library protocol so that sequencing error and PCR bias could be corrected. Both TCR alpha and beta chains were sequenced, and tight co-correlation was observed between alpha and beta sequence abundances in each sample. On the authors' methods: Decombinator V4 was used to annotate TCR sequences for V gene, J gene and CDR3. TCRs were defined as expanded if a significant change between any two time points was detected under a Poisson model with p below 0.0001. TCR abundances were normalised to the total number of TCRs sequenced in each sample and reported as counts per million. TRAV1-2 paired with TRAJ12, TRAJ20 or TRAJ33 defined MAIT TCRs, while TRAV10 paired with TRAJ18 defined iNKT TCRs. A search of VDJdb, accessed on 1 November 2021, was run for TCRs annotated to CMV, EBV and SARS-CoV-2, with TCRs annotated for multiple antigens excluded. TCRdb applied fastp at Q25 and MiXCR to the public reads, then kept only in-frame beta chains. Each record represents a unique CDR3 protein, reported with the most common genes and DNA among its rows. The V and J calls shown here were made by TCRdb, not taken from the authors' results. The sample table records 25,000 to 35,000 distinct CDR3 sequences; about 6% of these occur just once. Around 13% of the sample belongs to the ten largest clones.

The study was a case-control design nested within a healthcare worker cohort in London, UK, with weekly nasopharyngeal swab PCR tests and blood sampling. Healthcare workers were recruited between 23 and 31 March 2020, during the week of the UK lockdown, and were followed weekly for up to roughly 15 weeks. The sequenced sample was whole blood. The sequence came from an adult who was a healthcare worker with PCR-confirmed SARS-CoV-2 infection or an uninfected control (not recorded which). This chain joins TRBV11-2 to TRBJ2-2; the D gene is possibly TRBD1 or TRBD2, with 5 bases matching each. CDR3 protein: CASSFRGTDTGELFF. The bases read TGTGCCAGCAGTTTCCGTGGGACCGACACCGGGGAGCTGTTTTTT.